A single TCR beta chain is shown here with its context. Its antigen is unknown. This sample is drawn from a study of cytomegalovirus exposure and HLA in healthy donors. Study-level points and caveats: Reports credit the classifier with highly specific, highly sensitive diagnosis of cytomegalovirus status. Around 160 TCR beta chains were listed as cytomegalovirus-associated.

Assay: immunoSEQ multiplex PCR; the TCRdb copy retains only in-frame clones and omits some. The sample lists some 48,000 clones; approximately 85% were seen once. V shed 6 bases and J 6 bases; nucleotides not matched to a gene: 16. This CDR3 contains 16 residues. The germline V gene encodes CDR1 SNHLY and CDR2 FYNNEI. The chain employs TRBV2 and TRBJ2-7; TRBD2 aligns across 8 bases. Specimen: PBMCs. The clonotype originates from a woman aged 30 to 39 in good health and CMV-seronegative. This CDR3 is CASRETPGLGTFEQYF. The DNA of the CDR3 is TGTGCCAGCAGGGAGACCCCGGGACTAGGAACGTTCGAGCAGTACTTC.